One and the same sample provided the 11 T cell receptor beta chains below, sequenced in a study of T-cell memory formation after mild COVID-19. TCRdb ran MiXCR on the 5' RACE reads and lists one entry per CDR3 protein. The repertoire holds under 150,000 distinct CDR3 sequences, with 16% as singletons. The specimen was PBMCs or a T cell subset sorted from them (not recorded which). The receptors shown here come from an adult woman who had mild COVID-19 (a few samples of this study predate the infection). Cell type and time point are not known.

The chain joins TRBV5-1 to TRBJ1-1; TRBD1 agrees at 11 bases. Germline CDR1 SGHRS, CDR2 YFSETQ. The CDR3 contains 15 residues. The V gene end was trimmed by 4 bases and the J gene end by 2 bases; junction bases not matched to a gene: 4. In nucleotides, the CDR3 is TGCGCCAGCAGCATTGGGACAGGGGGTAACACTGAAGCTTTCTTT. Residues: CASSIGTGGNTEAFF.

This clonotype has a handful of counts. The CDR3 sequence is CAIGTANTGELFF. The CDR3 DNA reads as TGTGCCATCGGCACCGCGAACACCGGGGAGCTGTTTTTT. This sequence joins TRBV7-8 and TRBJ2-2; D unclear. The V end was cut by 10 bases, the J end by 0 bases, with 9 bases between. This CDR3 contains 13 residues. The germline gives CDR1 SGHVS, CDR2 FQNEAQ.

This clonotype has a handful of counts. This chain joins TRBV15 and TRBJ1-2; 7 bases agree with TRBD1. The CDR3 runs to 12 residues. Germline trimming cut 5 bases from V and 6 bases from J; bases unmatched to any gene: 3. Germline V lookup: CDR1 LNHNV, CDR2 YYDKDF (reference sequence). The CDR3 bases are TGTGCCACCAGCCCAGGGGGGGATGGCTACACCTTC. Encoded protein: CATSPGGDGYTF. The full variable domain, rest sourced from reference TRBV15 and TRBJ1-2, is DAMVIQNPRYQVTQFGKPVTLSCSQTLNHNVMYWYQQKSSQAPKLLFHYYDKDFNNEADTPDNFQSRRPNTSFCFLDIRSPGLGDTAMYLCATSPGGDGYTFGSGTRLTVV.

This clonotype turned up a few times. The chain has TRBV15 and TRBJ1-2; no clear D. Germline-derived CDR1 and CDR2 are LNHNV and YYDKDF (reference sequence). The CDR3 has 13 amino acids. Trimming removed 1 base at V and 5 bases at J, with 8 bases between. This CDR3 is CATSRGLGYGYTF. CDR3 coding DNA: TGTGCCACCAGCAGAGGGTTGGGGTATGGCTACACCTTC.

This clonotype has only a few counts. The CDR3 here is CASSLARSAAEAFF. CDR3 nucleotides: TGCGCCAGCAGCTTGGCCCGGTCAGCCGCTGAAGCTTTCTTT. The gene calls are TRBV5-1 and TRBJ1-1; no definite D call. The ends were cut back, 0 bases at V and 6 bases at J, with 12 bases in the middle. CDR1 SGHRS and CDR2 YFSETQ come from the germline V gene. The CDR3 length is 14 residues. Looking up the rest from reference TRBV5-1 and TRBJ1-1 gives the full variable domain: KAGVTQTPRYLIKTRGQQVTLSCSPISGHRSVSWYQQTPGQGLQFLFEYFSETQRNKGNFPGRFSGRQFSNSRSEMNVSTLELGDSALYLCASSLARSAAEAFFGQGTRLTVV.

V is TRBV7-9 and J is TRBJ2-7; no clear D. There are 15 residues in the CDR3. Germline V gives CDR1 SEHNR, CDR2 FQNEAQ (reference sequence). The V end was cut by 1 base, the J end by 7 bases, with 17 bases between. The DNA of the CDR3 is TGTGCCAGCAGCTTAGTTGGCGATCTGATTGGGGAGCAGTACTTC. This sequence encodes CASSLVGDLIGEQYF.

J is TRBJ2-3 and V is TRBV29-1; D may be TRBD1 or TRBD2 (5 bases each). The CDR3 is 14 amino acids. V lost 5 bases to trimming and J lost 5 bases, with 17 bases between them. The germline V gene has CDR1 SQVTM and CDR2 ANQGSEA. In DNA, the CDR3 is TGCAGCGTTCTATATTTAGGGGCGGGAGATACGCAGTATTTT. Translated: CSVLYLGAGDTQYF.

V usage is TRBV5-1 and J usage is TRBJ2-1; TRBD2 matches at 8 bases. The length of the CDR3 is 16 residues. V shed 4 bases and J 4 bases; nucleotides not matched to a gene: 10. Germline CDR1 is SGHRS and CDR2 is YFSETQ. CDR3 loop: CASSRKTSGSYNEQFF. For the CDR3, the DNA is TGCGCCAGCAGCCGGAAAACTAGCGGTAGTTACAATGAGCAGTTCTTC.

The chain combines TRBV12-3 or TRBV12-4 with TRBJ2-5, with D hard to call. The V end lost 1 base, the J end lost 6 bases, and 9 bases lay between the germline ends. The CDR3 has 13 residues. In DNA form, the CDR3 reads TGTGCCAGCAGTTTAGAACAGAAGAAGACCCAGTACTTC. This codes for CASSLEQKKTQYF.

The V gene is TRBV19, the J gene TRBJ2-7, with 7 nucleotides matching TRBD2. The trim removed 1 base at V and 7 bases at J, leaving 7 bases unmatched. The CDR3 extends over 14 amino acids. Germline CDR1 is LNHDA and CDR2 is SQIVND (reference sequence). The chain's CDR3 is CASSIVGGSEEQYF. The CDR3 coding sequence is TGTGCCAGTAGTATAGTTGGCGGGAGCGAAGAGCAGTACTTC.

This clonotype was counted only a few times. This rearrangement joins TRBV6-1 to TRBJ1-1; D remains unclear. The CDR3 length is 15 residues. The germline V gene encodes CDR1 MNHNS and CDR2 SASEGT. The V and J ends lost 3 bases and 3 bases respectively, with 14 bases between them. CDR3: CASSDGPPKDTEAFF. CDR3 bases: TGTGCCAGCAGTGACGGCCCCCCTAAGGACACTGAAGCTTTCTTT.